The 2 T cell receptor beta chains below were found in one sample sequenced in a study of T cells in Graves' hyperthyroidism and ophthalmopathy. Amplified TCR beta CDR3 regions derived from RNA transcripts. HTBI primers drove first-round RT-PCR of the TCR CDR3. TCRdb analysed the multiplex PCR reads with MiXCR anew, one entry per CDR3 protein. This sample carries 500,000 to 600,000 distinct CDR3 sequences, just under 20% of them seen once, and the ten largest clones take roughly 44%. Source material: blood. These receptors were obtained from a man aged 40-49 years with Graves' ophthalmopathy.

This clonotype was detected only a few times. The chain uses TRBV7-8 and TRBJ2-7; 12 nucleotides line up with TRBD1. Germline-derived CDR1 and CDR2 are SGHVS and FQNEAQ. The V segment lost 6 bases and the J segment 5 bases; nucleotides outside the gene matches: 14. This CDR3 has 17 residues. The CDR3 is CASSPYLGTGGRNEQYF. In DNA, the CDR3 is TGTGCCAGCAGTCCTTATCTAGGGACAGGGGGCAGGAACGAGCAGTACTTC.

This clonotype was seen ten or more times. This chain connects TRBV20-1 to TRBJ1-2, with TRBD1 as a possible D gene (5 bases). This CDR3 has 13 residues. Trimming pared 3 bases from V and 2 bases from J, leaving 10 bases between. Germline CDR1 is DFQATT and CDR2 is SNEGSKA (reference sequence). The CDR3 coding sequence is TGCAGTGCTAGTCCGGGACGGAACTATGGCTACACCTTC. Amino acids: CSASPGRNYGYTF.